The 15 T cell receptor beta chains given below trace back to one sample, sequenced in a study of CD8 T cells in Susac syndrome. cDNA came from 0.5 to 1 ug RNA primed by random hexamers. TCRdb reprocessed the immunoSEQ multiplex PCR reads via MiXCR and lists one record per CDR3 protein. The table has 110,000 or so distinct CDR3 sequences, 85% to 95% seen once. The specimen sequenced was CD4+ T cells from PBMCs. Receptors originate from a human donor with multiple sclerosis.

The gene calls are TRBV20-1 and TRBJ1-5; D not resolved. Deletions cut 6 bases from V and 3 bases from J, with 12 bases between. The germline gives CDR1 DFQATT, CDR2 SNEGSKA (reference sequence). The CDR3 runs to 13 residues. The CDR3 bases are TGCAGTGCCCAAACCTCAAACAATCAGCCCCAGCATTTT. Translated, it gives CSAQTSNNQPQHF.

This chain connects TRBV6-6 to TRBJ2-7; possibly TRBD1 for D (6 bases). Germline loops: CDR1 MNHNY, CDR2 SVGAGI (reference sequence). The CDR3 extends over 14 amino acids. Trimming left V 9 bases short and J 2 bases short, with 17 bases between. The CDR3 loop reads CASGVGRGPYEQYF. In nucleotides, the CDR3 is TGTGCCAGTGGGGTTGGCAGGGGACCCTACGAGCAGTACTTC.

V is TRBV29-1 and J is TRBJ2-3; D might be TRBD2 (6 bases). The CDR3 loop spans 13 amino acids. Germline CDR1 reads SQVTM; CDR2 reads ANQGSEA. V lost 4 bases and J lost 5, with 13 bases in between. The CDR3 DNA follows: TGCAGCGTTGTGGAGACGGGGGTAGATACGCAGTATTTT. As protein: CSVVETGVDTQYF.

This chain connects TRBV18 to TRBJ2-3; a weak D match, TRBD2 (6 bases). The CDR3 consists of 13 residues. The germline gives CDR1 KGHSH, CDR2 LQKENI. Trimming cost V 6 bases and J 2 bases, with 9 bases left between them. The CDR3 DNA sequence: TGTGCCAGCTCGACGCGGGACACAGATACGCAGTATTTT. Amino acids: CASSTRDTDTQYF.

The chain combines TRBV29-1 with TRBJ2-4, with D unclear. V was clipped by 1 base and J by 0 bases, with 4 bases between them. The CDR3 is 13 residues long. Per the germline V gene, CDR1 is SQVTM and CDR2 is ANQGSEA. The CDR3 reads CSVEGVAKNIQYF. As DNA, the CDR3 is TGCAGCGTTGAAGGGGTAGCCAAAAACATTCAGTACTTC.

The chain carries TRBV6-5 and TRBJ1-2; D is undetermined. This CDR3 comprises 13 residues. Trimming cost V 0 bases and J 4 bases, with 6 bases left between them. Germline CDR1 is MNHEY and CDR2 is SVGAGI. CDR3 in amino acids: CASSYSAAYGYTF. The CDR3 region has the DNA TGTGCCAGCAGTTACTCGGCAGCCTATGGCTACACCTTC.

CDR3 nucleotides: TGCAGTGCGCAGACTAGGCTTGCGGATACGCAGTATTTT. Its protein is CSAQTRLADTQYF. V and J are TRBV20-1 and TRBJ2-3; a possible D gene is TRBD2 (6 bases). The CDR3 has 13 amino acids. V was trimmed by 6 bases and J by 6 bases, leaving 16 bases between them. Germline V lookup: CDR1 DFQATT, CDR2 SNEGSKA (reference sequence).

The rearrangement joins TRBV20-1 to TRBJ1-5; D is unresolved. The CDR3 runs to 13 residues. Germline CDR1 is DFQATT and CDR2 is SNEGSKA (reference sequence). V lost 2 bases to trimming and J lost 7 bases, with 12 bases between them. DNA for the CDR3: TGCAGTGCTAGATCCCGAGCACACCAGCCCCAGCATTTT. Translated: CSARSRAHQPQHF.

This chain connects TRBV7-3 to TRBJ2-3; 10 nucleotides line up with TRBD2. The CDR3 is 16 amino acids. After removal of 2 bases from V and 1 base from J, the junction contained 3 bases not matched to a gene. The germline V gene encodes CDR1 SGHTA and CDR2 FQGTGA. The CDR3 spells CASSLYGLAGTDTQYF. Written as DNA, the CDR3 is TGTGCCAGCAGCTTATATGGACTAGCGGGCACAGATACGCAGTATTTT.

The chain recombines TRBV4-1 with TRBJ1-6; D remains ambiguous. Trimming pared 1 base from V and 7 bases from J, leaving 5 bases between. The CDR3 contains 13 residues. The germline V gene has CDR1 MGHRA and CDR2 YSYEKL. CDR3 in DNA: TGCGCCAGCAGCCAAGTTCCGAATTCACCCCTCCACTTT. This translates into CASSQVPNSPLHF.

The table lists this clonotype with a count of one. The chain couples TRBV27 to TRBJ2-6, with 7 bases aligning to TRBD1. The CDR3 is 19 amino acids. J was trimmed by 2 bases and V by 5 bases; bases with no gene match: 15. Germline CDR1 is MNHEY and CDR2 is SMNVEV (reference sequence). Written as DNA, the CDR3 is TGTGCCAGCAGTCGACGAGGACAGGAAAATCTCCCTGGGGCCAACGTCCTGACTTTC. This translates into CASSRRGQENLPGANVLTF.

This chain links TRBV30 with TRBJ2-7; a weak D match, TRBD2 (6 bases). The CDR3 totals 17 residues. V was pared by 0 bases and J by 0 bases, with 18 bases between. Germline V gene data show CDR1 as GTSNPN and CDR2 as SVGIG (reference sequence). This CDR3 is CAWSVPPGLASSYEQYF. In DNA, the CDR3 is TGTGCCTGGAGTGTACCTCCGGGACTCGCGTCCTCCTACGAGCAGTACTTC.

This chain joins TRBV20-1 and TRBJ2-7; the D call may be TRBD1 or TRBD2 (6 bases each). The V end lost 1 base, the J end lost 6 bases, and 13 bases lay between the germline ends. CDR1 and CDR2 (germline): DFQATT, SNEGSKA (reference sequence). The CDR3 runs to 13 residues. The CDR3 sequence is CSARGGAFGEQYF. CDR3 DNA sequence: TGCAGTGCTAGAGGGGGGGCTTTCGGCGAGCAGTACTTC.

J is TRBJ1-2 and V is TRBV7-2; 7 bases fit TRBD1. The V gene end was trimmed by 5 bases and the J gene end by 4 bases; junction bases not matched to a gene: 13. The CDR3 sequence is 16 residues long. The germline gives CDR1 SGHTA, CDR2 FQGNSA. CDR3 nucleotide sequence: TGTGCCAGCAGCCGACAGGGCGCCAACCCCATCTATGGCTACACCTTC. It is translated as CASSRQGANPIYGYTF.

The chain has TRBV3-1 and TRBJ1-1, with TRBD1 matching 8 bases. This CDR3 spans 15 amino acids. The J segment lost 7 bases and the V segment lost 3 bases, leaving 10 bases of the junction unmatched. From germline, CDR1 is LGHDT and CDR2 YNNKEL (reference sequence). The CDR3 loop reads CASSHNRGGFGEAFF. In nucleotides, the CDR3 is TGTGCCAGCAGCCACAACAGGGGGGGCTTCGGTGAAGCTTTCTTT.